Listed here are 9 T cell receptor beta chains from one sample, sequenced in a study of chemoradiotherapy in HPV16-positive cancers. Data came from immunoSEQ multiplex PCR; TCRdb stores just in-frame clones and leaves some out. The table shows fewer than 3,500 clones, with 84% occurring only once. Material: tumor tissue, obtained from a patient who underwent chemoradiotherapy. These receptor sequences come from a human donor with HPV-associated anogenital cancer.

A few counts support this clone. The chain uses TRBV6-1 and TRBJ2-4; 11 bases line up with TRBD2. Germline CDR1 reads MNHNS; CDR2 reads SASEGT. V was clipped by 6 bases and J by 6 bases; unmatched bases: 7. This CDR3 has 15 residues. This chain's CDR3 is CASSHGTSGLNIQYF. For the CDR3, the DNA is TGTGCCAGCAGCCACGGGACTAGCGGACTAAACATTCAGTACTTC.

Here the CDR3 reads CASSLDRANSPLHF. The CDR3 DNA follows: TGTGCCAGCAGCTTAGACAGGGCTAATTCACCCCTCCACTTT. The chain employs TRBV7-8 and TRBJ1-6; D might be TRBD1 (6 bases). CDR3 length: 14 residues. Germline V gene lookup returns CDR1 SGHVS and CDR2 FQNEAQ. V lost 1 base and J lost 6, with 7 bases in between.

The chain recombines TRBV19 with TRBJ2-1, with TRBD2 identical over 10 bases. This CDR3 has 15 residues. V shed 6 bases, J shed 5 bases, and the junction held 7 bases outside the gene matches. In germline, CDR1 is LNHDA, CDR2 SQIVND (reference sequence). The CDR3 DNA reads as TGTGCCAGTAGATCCGGGACTAGCGATAACAATGAGCAGTTCTTC. This encodes CASRSGTSDNNEQFF. Full variable domain (outside the CDR3, taken from reference TRBV19 and TRBJ2-1): DGGITQSPKYLFRKEGQNVTLSCEQNLNHDAMYWYRQDPGQGLRLIYYSQIVNDFQKGDIAEGYSVSREKKESFPLTVTSAQKNPTAFYLCASRSGTSDNNEQFFGPGTRLTVL.

This clone came up once. V is TRBV6-1 and J is TRBJ1-2; 12 bases map to TRBD1. The CDR3 is 16 amino acids. The V segment lost 0 bases and the J segment 8 bases; nucleotides outside the gene matches: 7. CDR1 and CDR2 (germline): MNHNS, SASEGT. CDR3 in DNA: TGTGCCAGCAGTGAAGCGGGGACAGGGGGCAGAGGCGGCTACACCTTC. This encodes CASSEAGTGGRGGYTF.

The chain combines TRBV5-1 with TRBJ1-1, with D maybe TRBD1 (5 bases). Germline V gene lookup returns CDR1 SGHRS and CDR2 YFSETQ. Trimming took 4 bases from V and 4 from J, leaving 14 bases between them. The CDR3 is made up of 14 amino acids. CDR3 sequence reads: CASSMVGGGTEAFF. In DNA form, the CDR3 reads TGCGCCAGCAGCATGGTGGGGGGTGGCACTGAAGCTTTCTTT. The entire variable domain, with the rest obtained from reference TRBV5-1 and TRBJ1-1, is as follows: KAGVTQTPRYLIKTRGQQVTLSCSPISGHRSVSWYQQTPGQGLQFLFEYFSETQRNKGNFPGRFSGRQFSNSRSEMNVSTLELGDSALYLCASSMVGGGTEAFFGQGTRLTVV.

This clone was seen only a few times. The genes are TRBV28 and TRBJ1-1; D might be TRBD1 (6 bases). The CDR3 consists of 13 residues. CDR1 is MDHEN and CDR2 is SYDVKM in the germline V gene. The ends were cut back, 6 bases at V and 1 base at J, with 9 bases in the middle. This CDR3 reads CASRIQGNTEAFF. Written as DNA, the CDR3 is TGTGCCAGCAGAATACAGGGGAACACTGAAGCTTTCTTT.

The chain has TRBV27 and TRBJ2-1; 7 bases align to TRBD1. The germline V gene has CDR1 MNHEY and CDR2 SMNVEV (reference sequence). V dropped 4 bases and J dropped 3; count of bases not matched to a gene: 15. CDR3 length: 18 amino acids. In nucleotides, the CDR3 is TGTGCCAGCAGTTCCTTGAGGGGGCGAGGGGTTTTCTACAATGAGCAGTTCTTC. Its protein product is CASSSLRGRGVFYNEQFF.

The chain has TRBV7-3 and TRBJ2-3; unclear D gene. The CDR3 is 14 residues long. Trimming pared 3 bases from V and 7 bases from J, leaving 14 bases between. Per germline, CDR1 SGHTA and CDR2 FQGTGA. As DNA, the CDR3 is TGTGCCAGCAGCTTTAAATTCGGTCTCAATACGCAGTATTTT. Translation: CASSFKFGLNTQYF.

This clone appeared a few times. The chain couples TRBV7-6 to TRBJ2-7, with a weak D call TRBD2 (5 bases). The germline CDR1 and CDR2 sequences are SGHVS and FNYEAQ. The CDR3 length is 15 residues. Trimming left V 5 bases short and J 1 base short, with 15 bases between. This CDR3 reads CASSVDEGRSYEQYF. In DNA, the CDR3 is TGTGCCAGCAGCGTCGACGAGGGTCGGTCCTACGAGCAGTACTTC.